The 7 T cell receptor beta chains below were found in one sample sequenced in a study of PD-1 blockade in mismatch repair-deficient tumors. The method was immunoSEQ multiplex PCR; TCRdb's version includes in-frame clones alone and lacks a portion of them. The table shows about 66,000 clones, with about 72% occurring only once. The sequences come from peripheral blood, collected 2 weeks after starting pembrolizumab. These receptors all come from an adult with mismatch repair-deficient cancer.

This clone showed up just a few times. This rearrangement joins TRBV5-1 to TRBJ1-2; 8 positions agree with TRBD1. V gave up 4 bases and J gave up 6 bases; unmatched junction bases: 5. The length of the CDR3 is 13 residues. CDR1 and CDR2 from the germline V gene are SGHRS and YFSETQ. CDR3 sequence (DNA): TGCGCCAGCAGCCAAGGACAGGGTGATGGCTACACCTTC. Its translation: CASSQGQGDGYTF.

This chain joins TRBV19 and TRBJ1-4; D uncertain. Trimming took 5 bases from V and 7 from J, leaving 8 bases between them. Germline loops: CDR1 LNHDA, CDR2 SQIVND (reference sequence). This CDR3 region has 12 residues. The CDR3 protein is CASSLSREKLFF. For the CDR3, the DNA is TGTGCCAGTAGTTTAAGCCGTGAAAAACTGTTTTTT.

The CDR3 sequence is CAWTMYTEAFF. The CDR3 region has the DNA TGTGCCTGGACGATGTACACTGAAGCTTTCTTT. The chain links TRBV30 to TRBJ1-1; D not resolved. Per the germline V gene, CDR1 is GTSNPN and CDR2 is SVGIG (reference sequence). The CDR3 loop spans 11 amino acids. The germline V and J ends were trimmed by 4 bases and 3 bases, with 6 bases remaining between them.

The chain is built from TRBV5-6 and TRBJ1-5; the D is unclear. V was clipped by 4 bases and J by 0 bases, with 11 bases between them. The CDR3 has 15 residues. CDR1 is SGHDT and CDR2 is YYEEEE in the germline V gene. The CDR3 region is CASSPSRVSNQPQHF. CDR3 nucleotide sequence: TGTGCCAGCAGCCCCTCCAGAGTTAGCAATCAGCCCCAGCATTTT.

This chain's CDR3 is CASSLAQLNYGYTF. In DNA form, the CDR3 reads TGTGCCAGCAGCTTGGCCCAGCTTAACTATGGCTACACCTTC. The chain links TRBV5-5 to TRBJ1-2, with D unclear. V was trimmed by 0 bases and J by 1 base, leaving 7 bases between them. CDR1 SGHKS and CDR2 YYEKEE come from the germline V gene (reference sequence). CDR3 length: 14 amino acids. The entire variable domain, with the rest obtained from reference TRBV5-5 and TRBJ1-2, is as follows: DAGVTQSPTHLIKTRGQQVTLRCSPISGHKSVSWYQQVLGQGPQFIFQYYEKEERGRGNFPDRFSARQFPNYSSELNVNALLLGDSALYLCASSLAQLNYGYTFGSGTRLTVV.

The CDR3 protein is CASSLVGGPEDTQYF. In DNA, the CDR3 is TGTGCCAGCAGCTTGGTGGGAGGGCCTGAAGATACGCAGTATTTT. This chain joins TRBV7-2 and TRBJ2-3, with TRBD2 matching 7 bases. Trimming removed 3 bases from V and 5 bases from J; junction bases left unmatched: 8. CDR1 is SGHTA, CDR2 FQGNSA, per germline. This CDR3 comprises 15 residues.

In this sample, this clone turned up a few times. The chain couples TRBV9 to TRBJ2-1; the D is unclear. The germline gives CDR1 SGDLS, CDR2 YYNGEE. The V and J ends lost 1 base and 7 bases respectively, with 21 bases between them. This CDR3 contains 17 residues. CDR3 residues: CASSVSVLANVLNEQFF. CDR3 coding DNA: TGTGCCAGCAGCGTATCCGTTCTTGCGAATGTTCTTAATGAGCAGTTCTTC.